The clone carrying this T cell receptor beta chain was found many times. The data originate from a study of blood T cell repertoires in COVID-19. Turning to the study itself: Sites in the United States, Italy and Spain provided acute and convalescent COVID-19 samples. The analysed material was cDNA or gDNA that came from T cells, B-cell-depleted T cells, or PBMCs.

The V gene's germline CDR1 is SGHRS and CDR2 YFSETQ. Trimming shortened V by 2 bases and J by 6 bases, and 11 bases separated the two germline ends. The CDR3 consists of 14 residues. Clinical history reported by participants formed the basis on which cohorts were assigned. In the source study's methods: Counts of nucleated cells, estimated from reference gene primer amplification, were obtained. Clones were read by immunoSEQ multiplex PCR, and TCRdb kept only the in-frame ones, dropping some. The V and J calls and clone size were taken over from that table, and D and trimming were inferred from the DNA. The data hold 250,000 to 300,000 clones, with about nine tenths observed a single time.

The sample consisted of PBMCs or T cells enriched from blood (not recorded which). This clonotype originated in a woman aged 60-75 years who had recovered from COVID-19. V is TRBV5-1 and J is TRBJ2-2, with a possible D match to TRBD1 (6 bases). In DNA form, the CDR3 reads TGCGCCAGCAGCTTACAGGGTTTACCCGGGGAGCTGTTTTTT. Its protein is CASSLQGLPGELFF.